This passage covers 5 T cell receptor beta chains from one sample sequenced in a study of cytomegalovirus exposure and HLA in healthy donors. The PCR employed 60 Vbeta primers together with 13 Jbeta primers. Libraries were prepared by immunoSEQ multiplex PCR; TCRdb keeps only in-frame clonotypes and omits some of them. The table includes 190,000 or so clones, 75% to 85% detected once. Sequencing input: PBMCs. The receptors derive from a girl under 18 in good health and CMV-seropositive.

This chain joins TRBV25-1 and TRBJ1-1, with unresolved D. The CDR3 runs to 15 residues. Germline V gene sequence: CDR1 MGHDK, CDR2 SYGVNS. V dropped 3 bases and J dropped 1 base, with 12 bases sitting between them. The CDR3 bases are TGTGCCAGCAGTGATAACAGAGAGACGAACACTGAAGCTTTCTTT. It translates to CASSDNRETNTEAFF.

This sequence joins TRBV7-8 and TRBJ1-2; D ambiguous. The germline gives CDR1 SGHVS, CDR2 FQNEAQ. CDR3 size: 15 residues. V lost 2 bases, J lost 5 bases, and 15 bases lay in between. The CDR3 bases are TGTGCCAGCAGCTTACACGGCGGGTTAGATTATGGCTACACCTTC. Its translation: CASSLHGGLDYGYTF.

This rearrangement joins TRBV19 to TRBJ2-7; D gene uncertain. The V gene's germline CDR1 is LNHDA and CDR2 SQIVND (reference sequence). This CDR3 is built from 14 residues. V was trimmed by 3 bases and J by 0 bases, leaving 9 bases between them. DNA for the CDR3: TGTGCCAGTAGTATCCCAGGCAGCTCCTACGAGCAGTACTTC. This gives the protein CASSIPGSSYEQYF.

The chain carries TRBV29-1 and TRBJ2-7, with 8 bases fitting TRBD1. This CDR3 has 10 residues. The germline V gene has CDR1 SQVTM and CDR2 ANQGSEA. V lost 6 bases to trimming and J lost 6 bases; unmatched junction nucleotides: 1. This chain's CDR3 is CSVGQGEQYF. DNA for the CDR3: TGCAGCGTCGGACAGGGCGAGCAGTACTTC.

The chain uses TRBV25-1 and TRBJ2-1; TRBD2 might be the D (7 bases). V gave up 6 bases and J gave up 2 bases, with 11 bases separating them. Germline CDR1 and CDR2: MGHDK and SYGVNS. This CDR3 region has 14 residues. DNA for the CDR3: TGTGCCAGCAGGGAGGGGGGGCCCTACAATGAGCAGTTCTTC. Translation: CASREGGPYNEQFF.